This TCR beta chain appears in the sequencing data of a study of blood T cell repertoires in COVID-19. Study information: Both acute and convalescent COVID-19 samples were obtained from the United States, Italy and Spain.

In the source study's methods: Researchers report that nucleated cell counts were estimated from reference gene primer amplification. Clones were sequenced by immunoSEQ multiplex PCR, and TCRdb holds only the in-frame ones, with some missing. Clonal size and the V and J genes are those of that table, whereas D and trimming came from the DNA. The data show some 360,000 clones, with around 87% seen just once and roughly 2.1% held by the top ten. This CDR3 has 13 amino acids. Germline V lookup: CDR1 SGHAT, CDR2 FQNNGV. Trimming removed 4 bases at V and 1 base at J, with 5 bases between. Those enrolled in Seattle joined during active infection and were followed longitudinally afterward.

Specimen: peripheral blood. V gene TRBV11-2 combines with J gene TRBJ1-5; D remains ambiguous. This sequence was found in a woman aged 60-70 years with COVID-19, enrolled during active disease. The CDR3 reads CASSSGSNQPQHF. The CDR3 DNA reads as TGTGCCAGCAGCTCCGGGAGCAATCAGCCCCAGCATTTT. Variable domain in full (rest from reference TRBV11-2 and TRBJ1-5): EAGVAQSPRYKIIEKRQSVAFWCNPISGHATLYWYQQILGQGPKLLIQFQNNGVVDDSQLPKDRFSAERLKGVDSTLKIQPAKLEDSAVYLCASSSGSNQPQHFGDGTRLSIL.